These 19 T cell receptor beta chains originate from one sample sequenced in a study of OX40 agonist ivuxolimab in advanced cancers. Assay: immunoSEQ multiplex PCR; the TCRdb copy retains only in-frame clones and omits some. The sample has tens of thousands of clones, approximately 85% seen once; the top ten hold about 3.4%. The source was CD4+ or CD8+ T cells sorted from blood, collected in a trial of the OX40 agonist ivuxolimab. The source is an adult with an advanced solid tumor such as melanoma, head and neck, liver or kidney cancer.

This clone was seen only a few times. This chain connects TRBV7-3 to TRBJ2-1; D possibly matches TRBD1 or TRBD2 (6 bases each). V was clipped by 4 bases and J by 15 bases, with 22 bases between them. Germline CDR1 is SGHTA and CDR2 is FQGTGA. This CDR3 is 14 amino acids long. The CDR3 sequence is CASSSRGVGGSWFF. The CDR3 DNA reads as TGTGCCAGCAGCTCCCGAGGGGTGGGGGGCTCCTGGTTCTTC.

The chain couples TRBV29-1 to TRBJ2-7; D may be TRBD1 (5 bases). Trimming shortened V by 4 bases and J by 2 bases, and 15 bases separated the two germline ends. There are 14 residues in the CDR3. Looked up from germline, CDR1 is SQVTM and CDR2 is ANQGSEA. The CDR3 sequence is CSVVAGKGTYEQYF. CDR3 bases: TGCAGCGTTGTGGCAGGGAAGGGTACCTACGAGCAGTACTTC.

The chain is built from TRBV5-6 and TRBJ1-2; 9 nucleotides match TRBD1. V shed 3 bases and J 8 bases; nucleotides not matched to a gene: 11. The germline V gene encodes CDR1 SGHDT and CDR2 YYEEEE. The CDR3 is 15 amino acids. In DNA form, the CDR3 reads TGTGCCAGCAGCTCCCGGGACAGGGTATCGTTCGGCTACACCTTC. Residues: CASSSRDRVSFGYTF.

This clone was found once. The chain couples TRBV5-1 to TRBJ1-4, with TRBD1 as a possible D gene (5 bases). V lost 1 base, J lost 0 bases, and 10 bases lay in between. The CDR3 loop spans 16 amino acids. CDR1 is SGHRS, CDR2 YFSETQ, per germline. CDR3 amino acids: CASSLRTGATNEKLFF. DNA for the CDR3: TGCGCCAGCAGCTTGAGAACAGGAGCAACTAATGAAAAACTGTTTTTT. The whole variable domain, remainder taken from reference TRBV5-1 and TRBJ1-4, is KAGVTQTPRYLIKTRGQQVTLSCSPISGHRSVSWYQQTPGQGLQFLFEYFSETQRNKGNFPGRFSGRQFSNSRSEMNVSTLELGDSALYLCASSLRTGATNEKLFFGSGTQLSVL.

The V call is TRBV6-5, the J call TRBJ1-2, with 7 bases fitting TRBD1. CDR1 and CDR2 from the germline V gene are MNHEY and SVGAGI. V shed 2 bases and J 4 bases; nucleotides not matched to a gene: 7. CDR3 length equals 15 residues. Written as DNA, the CDR3 is TGTGCCAGCAGTTACCGAGGGGGCGCGGGCTATGGCTACACCTTC. Translating gives CASSYRGGAGYGYTF.

This clone has only one observation. V is TRBV7-6 and J is TRBJ2-2, with D uncertain. This CDR3 spans 15 amino acids. Trimming removed 4 bases at V and 6 bases at J, with 15 bases between. Germline V gene lookup returns CDR1 SGHVS and CDR2 FNYEAQ. The CDR3, as DNA: TGTGCCAGCAGCTCCATTAGAAAGAGCGCCGGGGAGCTGTTTTTT. It yields the protein CASSSIRKSAGELFF.

This clone was recorded a few times. The V call is TRBV2, the J call TRBJ2-2; D unclear. Trimming pared 6 bases from V and 3 bases from J, leaving 14 bases between. Germline CDR1 reads SNHLY; CDR2 reads FYNNEI. The CDR3 spans 15 residues. CDR3 protein: CASRKDQSYTGELFF. In nucleotides, the CDR3 is TGTGCCAGCAGGAAAGACCAAAGCTACACCGGGGAGCTGTTTTTT.

The sample holds one count of this clone. V and J are TRBV5-1 and TRBJ1-6; D not certain. The CDR3 consists of 16 residues. V shed 4 bases and J shed 3 bases, with 14 bases lying between them. Germline V gives CDR1 SGHRS, CDR2 YFSETQ. CDR3 amino acids: CASSVATANYNSPLHF. CDR3 bases: TGCGCCAGCAGCGTAGCAACAGCAAACTATAATTCACCCCTCCACTTT.

This clone appeared a single time. The chain's CDR3 is CASSLGAAENYEQYF. In DNA, the CDR3 is TGCGCCAGCAGCTTGGGGGCAGCGGAGAACTACGAGCAGTACTTC. The rearrangement links TRBV5-1 to TRBJ2-7; possible D gene TRBD2, 5 bases. CDR1 and CDR2 from the germline V gene are SGHRS and YFSETQ. Between the trimmed V and J ends, which lost 0 bases and 3 bases, there was a span of 13 bases. The CDR3 has 15 amino acids.

This chain uses TRBV25-1 with TRBJ2-7; possibly TRBD2 for D (5 bases). Trimming shortened V by 7 bases and J by 4 bases, and 14 bases separated the two germline ends. The CDR3 contains 13 residues. Germline lookup yields CDR1 MGHDK and CDR2 SYGVNS. As DNA, the CDR3 is TGTGCCAGCACAGGAGGTGGAAGGTACGAGCAGTACTTC. Translation gives CASTGGGRYEQYF.

The chain has TRBV4-3 and TRBJ2-1; 7 bases are shared with TRBD2. The CDR3 length is 15 residues. The trim removed 0 bases at V and 4 bases at J, leaving 3 bases unmatched. Germline V lookup: CDR1 LGHNA, CDR2 YSLEER. This chain's CDR3 is CASSQDLAAYNEQFF. The DNA of the CDR3 is TGCGCCAGCAGCCAAGACCTAGCGGCGTACAATGAGCAGTTCTTC.

The chain carries TRBV7-9 and TRBJ2-5; weak D call: TRBD1 (5 bases). The CDR3 has 13 residues. Trimming shortened V by 0 bases and J by 3 bases, and 5 bases separated the two germline ends. Germline CDR1 reads SEHNR; CDR2 reads FQNEAQ (reference sequence). CDR3 DNA: TGTGCCAGCAGCTTAGCCAGGGAAGAGACCCAGTACTTC. This encodes CASSLAREETQYF.

The chain is built from TRBV5-1 and TRBJ1-3; no clear D gene. The CDR3 has 16 residues. V lost 0 bases and J lost 0, with 10 bases in between. Per germline, CDR1 SGHRS and CDR2 YFSETQ. CDR3 nucleotide sequence: TGCGCCAGCAGCTTGGAACCGAGGTCCTCTGGAAACACCATATATTTT. This translates into CASSLEPRSSGNTIYF. Complete variable domain (other parts from reference TRBV5-1 and TRBJ1-3): KAGVTQTPRYLIKTRGQQVTLSCSPISGHRSVSWYQQTPGQGLQFLFEYFSETQRNKGNFPGRFSGRQFSNSRSEMNVSTLELGDSALYLCASSLEPRSSGNTIYFGEGSWLTVV.

This chain connects TRBV5-1 to TRBJ2-7; D may correspond to TRBD1 or TRBD2 (6 bases each). CDR1 is SGHRS, CDR2 YFSETQ, per germline. This CDR3 is 14 amino acids long. Trimming took off 1 base at V and 3 bases at J, with 11 bases between the two ends. The CDR3 sequence is CASSLMGGHYEQYF. In nucleotides, the CDR3 is TGCGCCAGCAGCTTGATGGGGGGCCACTACGAGCAGTACTTC.

CDR3 amino acids: CASSLAQWGRKETQYF. The CDR3, as DNA: TGCGCCAGCAGCCTGGCGCAGTGGGGCAGGAAAGAGACCCAGTACTTC. The chain carries TRBV5-1 and TRBJ2-5; weak D call: TRBD1 (5 bases). The V end lost 4 bases, the J end lost 3 bases, and 19 bases lay between the germline ends. The CDR3 consists of 16 residues. Germline-derived CDR1 and CDR2 are SGHRS and YFSETQ.

This chain connects TRBV4-2 to TRBJ1-4; tentatively, D is TRBD1 (6 bases). Trimming took off 0 bases at V and 8 bases at J, with 16 bases between the two ends. Germline values: CDR1 LGHNA, CDR2 YNFKEQ. The CDR3 consists of 16 residues. As DNA, the CDR3 is TGTGCCAGCAGCCAAGATTTCTGGGGCAGGGGCGAAAAACTGTTTTTT. It is translated as CASSQDFWGRGEKLFF.

The chain has TRBV7-9 and TRBJ1-6, with TRBD1 matching over 8 bases. The CDR3 sequence is 17 residues long. Germline assignment: CDR1 SEHNR and CDR2 FQNEAQ (reference sequence). Trimming removed 6 bases from V and 4 bases from J; junction bases left unmatched: 11. CDR3 coding DNA: TGTGCCAGCAGTTACATCTACAGGGGGGGGTATAATTCACCCCTCCACTTT. Its translation: CASSYIYRGGYNSPLHF.

The chain has TRBV19 and TRBJ2-7, with 9 bases aligning to TRBD2. The V segment lost 2 bases and the J segment 2 bases; nucleotides outside the gene matches: 1. The CDR3 covers 14 residues. CDR1 and CDR2 (germline): LNHDA, SQIVND (reference sequence). Here the CDR3 DNA reads TGTGCCAGTAGTATAAGCGGGGGGCCCTACGAGCAGTACTTC. Translation gives CASSISGGPYEQYF.

This chain links TRBV29-1 with TRBJ1-2; 7 nucleotides match TRBD1. The J segment lost 5 bases and the V segment lost 6 bases, leaving 6 bases of the junction unmatched. The CDR3 is 12 residues long. The germline V gene encodes CDR1 SQVTM and CDR2 ANQGSEA. The CDR3 loop reads CSVGDSKYGYTF. CDR3 coding DNA: TGCAGCGTCGGGGACAGTAAATATGGCTACACCTTC.